This TCR beta chain was identified in a study of identical twins. Regarding this clonotype: What it recognizes is unknown.

Template switching (which added a universal primer site) was used, and cDNA carried unique molecular identifiers. MiXCR, applied by TCRdb to the 5' RACE reads, yields one record per CDR3 protein. The sample contains more than 600,000 distinct CDR3 sequences, 15% to 20% of which appear only once. Whole-study findings and limits: Where beta out-of-frame sequences were concerned, excess twin sharing was weaker. Cord blood's abundant beta clonotypes had fewer insertions, unlike memory repertoires.

The germline V gene has CDR1 ENHRY and CDR2 SYGVKD. The CDR3 has 15 residues. Trimming shortened V by 5 bases and J by 3 bases, and 14 bases separated the two germline ends. The same specimen was also included in a second study, on T cells expressing NK-cell markers.

The receptor's source is a woman under 30 in good health. This chain connects TRBV10-3 to TRBJ1-3; tentatively, D is TRBD1 (5 bases). The sequencing input was PBMCs. The CDR3 DNA reads as TGTGCCATCAGTCTGGGGGGGAATCGTGGAAACACCATATATTTT. Translated, it gives CAISLGGNRGNTIYF.